The present T cell receptor (beta chain) was sequenced within a study of preoperative IRX-2 immunotherapy in early breast cancer. As to treatment: preoperative locoregional IRX-2 cytokine immunotherapy. Patients received preoperative, locoregional IRX-2 cytokine immunotherapy in a phase Ib study. Using immunoSEQ multiplex PCR, the repertoire was profiled, and TCRdb retains in-frame clones only, with some absent. The sample holds around 60,000 clones, roughly 94% seen once. Germline V gene lookup returns CDR1 PRHDT and CDR2 FYEKMQ (reference sequence). The CDR3 runs 12 residues. Between the trimmed V and J ends, which lost 4 bases and 4 bases, there was a span of 2 bases. This clone has only a few counts.

This chain joins TRBV13 and TRBJ1-6; D ambiguous. The sample was gathered from a patient treated with IRX-2 immunotherapy. The sequence was obtained from a human donor with breast cancer. CDR3 DNA: TGTGCCAGCAGCTCGTATAATTCACCCCTCCACTTT. This translates into CASSSYNSPLHF.